This T cell receptor (beta chain) was identified in a study of PD-L1 blockade in urothelial cancer (TCRdb year 2017). Background for the entire study: All patients started therapy in the mid-2010s and received atezolizumab 1,200 mg intravenously every 3 weeks. Blood samples were analyzed at 3 weeks after treatment start (second dose) and at 6 weeks after treatment start. An ECOG performance status of 0 or 1 was recorded for the patients, and 0 to 3 prior chemotherapy regimens had been received by the patients. Pretreatment tumor samples and matched peripheral blood, collected serially before and after atezolizumab treatment, underwent TCR sequencing. Nine patients reached durable clinical benefit, while 15 to 25 patients did not. About nine tenths of the roughly 29 patients were identified as males with urothelial cancer of bladder origin, and a prior smoking history was reported by 18 of 29 patients. Whole exome sequencing and RNA sequencing of pretreatment tumors were performed alongside TCR sequencing in the same patients. Pretreatment blood TCR-seq was available for around 29 patients, at least one posttreatment blood collection was obtained for approximately 25 patients, and tumor TCR-seq was available for approximately 25 patients. The study was an exploratory multi-omic analysis of somatic, immune and clinical correlates of response to PD-L1 blockade with atezolizumab in urothelial cancer. Blood samples gave median yields of around 140,000 T cells and over 80,000 unique TCRs, along with a median clonality of 0.080. Durable clinical benefit was defined as progression-free survival longer than 6 months, and TCR features were also tested against progression-free and overall survival.

The investigation overall reported the following: Because of the small sample size (n ≈ 31) and the many exploratory analyses performed, the results are intended to be regarded as hypothesis-generating. A pretreatment peripheral blood TCR clonality below the median was linked to improved progression-free and overall survival. At 3 weeks after the start of treatment, tumor-associated TCR clones in peripheral blood had expanded more in patients with durable benefit (n ≈ 20, p = 0.022).

A remark on this clone: Its target antigen remains unknown. No quality values exist for individual bases; no much larger clone is one base distant.

The CDR3 measures 15 amino acids from cysteine to phenylalanine. Only CDR3 DNA is held: 45 bases, read in frame from base 1. Trimming at the junction amounts to 7 bases on V and 0 bases on J, and the germline ends lie 13 bases apart. Looking up the germline V gene (reference sequence) yields CDR1 SEHNR and CDR2 FQNEAQ. A total of some 30 patients with locally advanced or metastatic urothelial carcinoma, treated at Memorial Sloan Kettering on a trial protocol, made up the cohort. Peripheral blood mononuclear cells were collected pretreatment and during treatment, with between 1 and 8 total time points obtained per patient. The Qiagen DNeasy Blood extraction kit was used to purify genomic DNA from total PBMCs and from tumor samples. Collected pretreatment and during treatment, PBMCs were isolated and stored as previously described. To estimate absolute template abundance from read counts, synthetic TCR analog templates were spiked into each PCR. The immunoSEQ assay used bias-controlled V and J gene primers to amplify TCRbeta CDR3 regions from genomic DNA. Sequencing of rearranged TCRbeta segments was done at approximately 20X coverage. For the original study's pipeline: Clustering was used to correct sequencing errors, and CDR3s were annotated against IMGT to assign V, D and J genes. Downstream analyses used only productive TCRbeta rearrangements, leaving out any out-of-frame or stop-codon sequences. Clonality was computed as one minus Shannon entropy normalized by the log of the number of unique productive sequences. Clones differing between time points or between blood and tumor were identified by Fisher's exact test with Benjamini-Hochberg correction at adjusted p below 0.01. Imported from immuneACCESS, the table was reduced by TCRdb to in-frame sequences with V and J called. These copies leave out some clones; in studies compared against another copy, an unresolved V gene accounts for under half, and the cause of the remainder is not known. V and J calls plus clone size are reproduced from that table; the DNA served to infer D and trimming. This sample lists tens of thousands of clones; roughly 84% were detected once. The top ten clones comprise roughly 9.1% of the sample.

The source is a man between 65 and 85 years old with urothelial cancer. Specimen: PBMCs, collected around atezolizumab (anti-PD-L1) treatment. The chain links TRBV7-9 with TRBJ2-1; TRBD1 is a possible D gene, resting on 5 matching bases. The DNA sequence follows: TGTGCCAGCATCCCGACAGTTAGCTCCTACAATGAGCAGTTCTTC. Its amino acids are CASIPTVSSYNEQFF. When the CDR3 is completed using the reference TRBV7-9 and TRBJ2-1 genes on either side, the full variable domain is DTGVSQNPRHKITKRGQNVTFRCDPISEHNRLYWYRQTLGQGPEFLTYFQNEAQLEKSRLLSDRFSAERPKGSFSTLEIQRTEQGDSAMYLCASIPTVSSYNEQFFGPGTRLTVL.